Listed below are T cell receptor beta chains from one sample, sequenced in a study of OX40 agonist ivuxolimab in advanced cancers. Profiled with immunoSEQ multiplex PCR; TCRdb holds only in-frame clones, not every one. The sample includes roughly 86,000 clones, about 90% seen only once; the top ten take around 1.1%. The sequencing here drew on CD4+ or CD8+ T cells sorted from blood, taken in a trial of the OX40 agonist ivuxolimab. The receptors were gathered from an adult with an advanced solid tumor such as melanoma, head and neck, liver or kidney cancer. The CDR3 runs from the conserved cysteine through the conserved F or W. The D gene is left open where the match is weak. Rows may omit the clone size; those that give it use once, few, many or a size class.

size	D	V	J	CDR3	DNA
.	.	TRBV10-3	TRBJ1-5	CATQHEQAQPQHF	TGTGCCACGCAGCATGAACAGGCACAGCCCCAGCATTTT
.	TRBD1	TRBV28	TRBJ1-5	CASRPRGQGGNQPQHF	TGTGCCAGCAGGCCGCGGGGACAGGGGGGCAATCAGCCCCAGCATTTT
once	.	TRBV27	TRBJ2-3	CASSLKRGFSTDTQYF	TGTGCCAGCAGTTTAAAGAGGGGTTTTAGCACAGATACGCAGTATTTT
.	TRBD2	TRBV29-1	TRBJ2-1	CSVERPGGQFF	TGCAGCGTTGAAAGGCCGGGAGGGCAGTTCTTC
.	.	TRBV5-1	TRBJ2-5	CASSLGGRERREKTQYF	TGCGCCAGCAGCTTGGGGGGCAGGGAGCGTAGAGAAAAGACCCAGTACTTC
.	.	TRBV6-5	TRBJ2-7	CASSRVGYEQYF	TGTGCCAGCAGCAGGGTAGGCTACGAGCAGTACTTC
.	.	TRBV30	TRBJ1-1	CAWSTQGNTEAFF	TGTGCCTGGAGTACTCAGGGGAACACTGAAGCTTTCTTT
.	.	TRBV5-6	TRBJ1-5	CASSSGTLGNQPQHF	TGTGCCAGCAGCTCCGGGACGTTGGGTAATCAGCCCCAGCATTTT
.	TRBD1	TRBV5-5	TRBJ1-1	CASRRGQGVNNGTEAFF	TGTGCCAGCAGACGCGGACAGGGGGTTAACAACGGCACTGAAGCTTTCTTT
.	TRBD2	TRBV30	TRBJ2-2	CVSLAGGLAGELFF	TGTGTATCACTAGCGGGAGGGTTAGCCGGGGAGCTGTTTTTT
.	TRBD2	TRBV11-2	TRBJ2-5	CASSLLTGTSGKETQYF	TGTGCCAGCAGTCTGCTCACCGGGACTAGCGGGAAGGAGACCCAGTACTTC
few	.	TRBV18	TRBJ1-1	CASQPTQLNTEAFF	TGTGCCAGCCAACCGACCCAGTTGAACACTGAAGCTTTCTTT
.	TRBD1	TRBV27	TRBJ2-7	CASSFDRTGKAYEQYF	TGTGCCAGCAGTTTCGATCGGACAGGAAAAGCCTACGAGCAGTACTTC
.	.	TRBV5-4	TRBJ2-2	CASIDGTNTGELFF	TGTGCCAGCATAGACGGGACGAACACCGGGGAGCTGTTTTTT
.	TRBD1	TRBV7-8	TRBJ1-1	CASSSEAGTVNTEAFF	TGTGCCAGCAGCTCCGAAGCCGGGACAGTGAACACTGAAGCTTTCTTT